These 21 T cell receptor beta chains originate from one sample sequenced in a study of T-cell reconstitution after alpha-beta-depleted transplantation in children. Unique molecular identifiers were incorporated into the prepared TCRbeta library. TCRdb used MiXCR to reprocess the PCR reads, holding one entry per CDR3 protein. The sample lists about 150,000 distinct CDR3 sequences; more than 9.5% were seen once. The source was PBMCs, collected before TCRalphabeta/CD19-depleted stem cell transplant. The receptors shown here come from a boy younger than 10 with acute myeloid leukemia, due to receive a stem cell transplant.

This clonotype was picked up many times. The chain links TRBV28 to TRBJ1-5, with D possibly being TRBD1 (5 bases). Germline-derived CDR1 and CDR2 are MDHEN and SYDVKM. The CDR3 contains 14 residues. The V and J ends lost 2 bases and 7 bases respectively, with 12 bases between them. For the CDR3, the DNA is TGTGCCAGCAGTTTAACTGGGGCACGGCAGCCCCAGCATTTT. This sequence encodes CASSLTGARQPQHF.

The sample holds many counts of this clonotype. V usage is TRBV5-1 and J usage is TRBJ1-1; D possibly corresponds to TRBD1 (5 bases). The V end was cut by 4 bases, the J end by 4 bases, with 14 bases between. CDR1 SGHRS and CDR2 YFSETQ come from the germline V gene. This CDR3 is built from 14 residues. CDR3 loop: CASSLTAGPTEAFF. The CDR3 DNA reads as TGCGCCAGCAGCCTAACAGCGGGACCCACTGAAGCTTTCTTT.

This clonotype was observed many times. V gene TRBV6-1 combines with J gene TRBJ1-5; no clear D gene. Trimming left V 0 bases short and J 3 bases short, with 3 bases between. Germline V gene lookup returns CDR1 MNHNS and CDR2 SASEGT. CDR3 length: 13 amino acids. CDR3 loop: CASSEALNQPQHF. The CDR3 region has the DNA TGTGCCAGCAGTGAAGCCCTCAATCAGCCCCAGCATTTT.

This clonotype was found many times. This sequence joins TRBV5-1 and TRBJ2-2; D may be TRBD1 or TRBD2 (5 bases each). The V end was cut by 4 bases, the J end by 7 bases, with 20 bases between. CDR1 and CDR2 (germline): SGHRS, YFSETQ. This CDR3 region has 16 residues. The CDR3 nucleotides are TGCGCCAGCAGCACGACCCGGGACGCGGTCGGCGGGGAGCTGTTTTTT. Protein sequence: CASSTTRDAVGGELFF.

The V gene is TRBV5-1, the J gene TRBJ2-1; weak D call: TRBD1 (6 bases). Germline V gives CDR1 SGHRS, CDR2 YFSETQ. This CDR3 has 14 amino acids. The V end was cut by 2 bases, the J end by 5 bases, with 11 bases between. In DNA form, the CDR3 reads TGCGCCAGCAGCTTAATACAGGGCGACAATGAGCAGTTCTTC. As protein: CASSLIQGDNEQFF. The entire variable domain, with the rest obtained from reference TRBV5-1 and TRBJ2-1, is as follows: KAGVTQTPRYLIKTRGQQVTLSCSPISGHRSVSWYQQTPGQGLQFLFEYFSETQRNKGNFPGRFSGRQFSNSRSEMNVSTLELGDSALYLCASSLIQGDNEQFFGPGTRLTVL.

This clonotype has ten or more counts. The chain links TRBV5-1 to TRBJ2-3; 7 bases are shared with TRBD1. The CDR3 contains 16 residues. V shed 2 bases and J 2 bases; nucleotides not matched to a gene: 8. Germline CDR1 and CDR2: SGHRS and YFSETQ. DNA of the CDR3: TGCGCCAGCAGCTTTTTGACAGGGAGAGCCACAGATACGCAGTATTTT. Amino acid sequence: CASSFLTGRATDTQYF.

This clonotype occurred many times. The genes are TRBV5-1 and TRBJ2-3; D remains unclear. Trimming shortened V by 3 bases and J by 5 bases, and 4 bases separated the two germline ends. Germline lookup yields CDR1 SGHRS and CDR2 YFSETQ. The CDR3 consists of 11 residues. DNA for the CDR3: TGCGCCAGCAGCTCCGAAGATACGCAGTATTTT. This gives the protein CASSSEDTQYF. The full variable domain, its missing parts supplied by reference TRBV5-1 and TRBJ2-3, is KAGVTQTPRYLIKTRGQQVTLSCSPISGHRSVSWYQQTPGQGLQFLFEYFSETQRNKGNFPGRFSGRQFSNSRSEMNVSTLELGDSALYLCASSSEDTQYFGPGTRLTVL.

This clonotype was picked up many times. The chain is built from TRBV3-1 and TRBJ2-1; the match to TRBD2 covers 7 bases. Per the germline V gene, CDR1 is LGHDT and CDR2 is YNNKEL (reference sequence). After removal of 8 bases from V and 1 base from J, the junction contained 14 bases not matched to a gene. This CDR3 contains 17 residues. The CDR3 DNA sequence: TGTGCCAGCCCTACTAATTTCCTAGCGGAGTCCTACAATGAGCAGTTCTTC. Residues: CASPTNFLAESYNEQFF.

This clonotype was seen ten or more times. V usage is TRBV30 and J usage is TRBJ2-7, with D perhaps matching TRBD1 (6 bases). The V end was cut by 0 bases, the J end by 3 bases, with 9 bases between. CDR1 is GTSNPN, CDR2 SVGIG, per germline (reference sequence). The CDR3 has 13 amino acids. CDR3 coding DNA: TGTGCCTGGAGTGTACAGGGCTACTACGAGCAGTACGTC. This codes for CAWSVQGYYEQYV.

There are many counts of this clonotype. This chain's CDR3 is CASSEHGGTDTQYF. In DNA form, the CDR3 reads TGTGCCAGCAGCGAGCACGGGGGCACAGATACGCAGTATTTT. This sequence joins TRBV14 and TRBJ2-3, with D perhaps matching TRBD2 (5 bases). The V end lost 5 bases, the J end lost 1 base, and 10 bases lay between the germline ends. This CDR3 has 14 amino acids. Germline-derived CDR1 and CDR2 are SGHDN and FVKESK.

This clonotype was observed at least ten times. V gene TRBV10-3 combines with J gene TRBJ1-2; the match to TRBD1 covers 7 bases. The CDR3 spans 15 residues. Trimming at V came to 4 bases and at J to 4 bases, leaving 9 bases not matched to a gene. Germline V lookup: CDR1 ENHRY, CDR2 SYGVKD. CDR3 bases: TGTGCCATCAGTGGAGGAGGGGGCCGTTCCTATGGCTACACCTTC. Its translation is CAISGGGGRSYGYTF.

This clonotype was observed many times. The chain links TRBV5-5 to TRBJ1-1, with TRBD1 as a possible D gene (5 bases). The CDR3 has 14 residues. CDR1 is SGHKS, CDR2 YYEKEE, per germline (reference sequence). Trimming removed 2 bases at V and 1 base at J, with 9 bases between. The CDR3 loop reads CASSLRDWNTEAFF. The CDR3 coding sequence is TGTGCCAGCAGCTTAAGGGACTGGAACACTGAAGCTTTCTTT.

This clonotype was counted many times. The J gene is TRBJ2-7, the V gene TRBV25-1, with D perhaps TRBD2 (5 bases). V was pared by 1 base and J by 3 bases, with 7 bases between. The CDR3 covers 13 residues. Germline lookup yields CDR1 MGHDK and CDR2 SYGVNS. For the CDR3, the DNA is TGTGCCAGCAGTGAATTGGGAGACTACGAGCAGTACTTC. This translates into CASSELGDYEQYF.

This clonotype was seen at least ten times. The CDR3 sequence is CATSTPGANVLTF. The CDR3 coding sequence is TGTGCCACCAGCACGCCTGGGGCCAACGTCCTGACTTTC. V is TRBV15 and J is TRBJ2-6; D is unresolved. This CDR3 region has 13 residues. CDR1 LNHNV and CDR2 YYDKDF come from the germline V gene (reference sequence). Trimming cost V 4 bases and J 2 bases, with 3 bases left between them.

This clonotype was detected many times. The rearrangement uses TRBV4-1 and TRBJ1-3, with 7 bases fitting TRBD1. Per the germline V gene, CDR1 is MGHRA and CDR2 is YSYEKL. J lost 1 base, V lost 0 bases, and 3 bases had no gene match. This CDR3 region has 16 residues. This CDR3 reads CASSQEEQGSGNTIYF. The DNA of the CDR3 is TGCGCCAGCAGCCAAGAAGAACAGGGGTCTGGAAACACCATATATTTT.

As to this clonotype: A much larger clone is a single base away; this may be a read error. The chain uses TRBV12-3 or TRBV12-4 and TRBJ1-1; perhaps TRBD1 as D (5 bases). The CDR3 runs to 13 residues. V was pared by 5 bases and J by 6 bases, with 13 bases between. The CDR3 coding sequence is TGTGCCAGCAGTATGTTAGGGACCGCTGAAGCTTTCTTT. Its translation is CASSMLGTAEAFF.

V gene TRBV21-1 combines with J gene TRBJ1-5. TRBV21-1 is a pseudogene segment. The CDR3 consists of 16 residues. CDR3: CASSTTAGGPNQPQHF. For the CDR3, the DNA is TGTGCCAGCAGCACCACGGCGGGGGGGCCGAATCAGCCCCAGCATTTT.

Many counts were recorded for this clonotype. The J gene is TRBJ1-2, the V gene TRBV10-3; D perhaps matches TRBD1 (5 bases). The germline V gene has CDR1 ENHRY and CDR2 SYGVKD. The V end was cut by 5 bases, the J end by 0 bases, with 16 bases between. The CDR3 has 16 amino acids. Here the CDR3 reads CAISPTGQASNYGYTF. CDR3 coding DNA: TGTGCCATCAGTCCGACGGGGCAGGCTTCTAACTATGGCTACACCTTC.

The J gene is TRBJ2-3, the V gene TRBV10-3; 14 bases line up with TRBD2. After removal of 4 bases from V and 1 base from J, the junction contained 7 bases not matched to a gene. CDR1 and CDR2 from the germline V gene are ENHRY and SYGVKD. The length of the CDR3 is 18 residues. In DNA form, the CDR3 reads TGTGCCATCAGTGCCCGGGGGACTAGCGGGGGAGGCACAGATACGCAGTATTTT. Protein: CAISARGTSGGGTDTQYF.

A few counts support this clonotype. The chain employs TRBV6-1 and TRBJ1-6; TRBD1 agrees at 10 bases. The CDR3 is 14 amino acids. The V gene end was trimmed by 8 bases and the J gene end by 7 bases; junction bases not matched to a gene: 5. Germline lookup yields CDR1 MNHNS and CDR2 SASEGT. For the CDR3, the DNA is TGTGCCAGCTACAGGACAGGGGGGAATTCACCCCTCCACTTT. Translated: CASYRTGGNSPLHF.

This clonotype has just a few counts. At one boundary the junction diverges from the germline segment, which might be a read error. This rearrangement joins TRBV20-1 to TRBJ1-5; D unresolved. Per the germline V gene, CDR1 is DFQATT and CDR2 is SNEGSKA (reference sequence). CDR3 length equals 17 residues. The CDR3 DNA sequence: TGCTGTGCTAGAGTTTTACCAGCGCGGTATAGCAATCAGCCCCAGCATTTT. As protein: CCARVLPARYSNQPQHF.